Sequencing of this T cell receptor beta chain was carried out in a study of response to subunit inactivated influenza vaccine. Notes on this clonotype: As yet, its antigen is unknown.

The germline V gene encodes CDR1 LGHNA and CDR2 YSLEER. J gave up 5 bases and V 5 bases, and 8 bases lay outside the gene matches. The CDR3 extends over 15 amino acids. TCRdb processed the RT-PCR reads anew with MiXCR; each CDR3 protein has one entry. The repertoire holds approximately 160,000 distinct CDR3 sequences, with about 11% as singletons. Broader study findings: Authors suggested each seasonal influenza vaccination recruits few new T cells.

This specimen was CD8+ T cells sorted from PBMCs, taken about 23 months after vaccination. The chain is built from TRBV4-3 and TRBJ1-4; 7 bases are a match to TRBD1. The sequence was obtained from a man aged 50 to 69 who received an inactivated influenza vaccine. As DNA, the CDR3 is TGCGCCAGCAGCGAACCGGGACAGACAAATGAAAAACTGTTTTTT. Its protein product is CASSEPGQTNEKLFF.